Following are 5 T cell receptor beta chains from one sample sequenced in a study of T cells in Graves' hyperthyroidism and ophthalmopathy. Authors of the study amplified TCR beta CDR3 regions from RNA transcripts. A first-round RT-PCR of the TCR CDR3 used the HTBI primer set. TCRdb ran MiXCR on the multiplex PCR reads and lists one entry per CDR3 protein. The table has 620,000 or so distinct CDR3 sequences, roughly 15% seen once. The sequencing input was blood. Receptors were obtained from a woman in her forties or fifties with Graves' ophthalmopathy.

This clonotype was seen at least ten times. This chain joins TRBV4-2 and TRBJ2-7, with TRBD2 matching over 10 bases. The V gene end was trimmed by 2 bases and the J gene end by 7 bases; junction bases not matched to a gene: 8. This CDR3 contains 15 residues. From germline, CDR1 is LGHNA and CDR2 YNFKEQ. For the CDR3, the DNA is TGTGCCAGCAGCCAACTCGGGACTAGCGCCGGTGAGCAGTACTTC. It is translated as CASSQLGTSAGEQYF.

Concerning this clonotype: A much larger clone lies one base from this, so it may be a read error. The chain combines TRBV15 with TRBJ2-1; 15 nucleotides align to TRBD2. CDR1 is LNHNV, CDR2 YYDKDF, per germline (reference sequence). This CDR3 is 17 amino acids long. The CDR3 loop is CASSRGRTSGRVNEQFF. The CDR3 region has the DNA TGTGCCTCCAGCAGGGGCCGGACTAGCGGGAGGGTGAATGAGCAGTTCTTC. The full variable domain, rest sourced from reference TRBV15 and TRBJ2-1, is DAMVIQNPRYQVTQFGKPVTLSCSQTLNHNVMYWYQQKSSQAPKLLFHYYDKDFNNEADTPDNFQSRRPNTSFCFLDIRSPGLGDTAMYLCASSRGRTSGRVNEQFFGPGTRLTVL.

This clonotype was detected ten times or more. The chain joins TRBV2 to TRBJ1-5; 10 bases line up with TRBD1. The CDR3 is 15 amino acids. The J segment lost 4 bases and the V segment lost 6 bases, leaving 6 bases of the junction unmatched. Germline lookup yields CDR1 SNHLY and CDR2 FYNNEI. CDR3: CASRARTGGNQPQHF. The CDR3 bases are TGTGCCAGCAGGGCTAGGACAGGGGGAAATCAGCCCCAGCATTTT.

This clonotype was recorded at least ten times. The chain links TRBV18 to TRBJ1-1, with D perhaps TRBD1 (6 bases). CDR1 is KGHSH and CDR2 is LQKENI in the germline V gene. V was shortened by 5 bases and J by 3 bases, with 13 bases between the two germline ends. The CDR3 has 14 residues. The DNA of the CDR3 is TGTGCCAGCTCAAACAGGGTTTTGGACACTGAAGCTTTCTTT. Protein: CASSNRVLDTEAFF.

This clonotype was counted only a few times. The CDR3 loop reads CASSLRTPKFGDTQYF. The CDR3 DNA follows: TGTGCCAGCAGCCTACGGACACCTAAATTTGGAGATACGCAGTATTTT. The V call is TRBV3-1, the J call TRBJ2-3; D perhaps matches TRBD1 (5 bases). Germline V CDR1 and CDR2: LGHDT, YNNKEL (reference sequence). V was cut by 4 bases and J by 5 bases, with 19 bases left in between. The CDR3 covers 16 residues.